The text below deals with one T cell receptor (beta chain). Method: immunoSEQ multiplex PCR; TCRdb's copy keeps in-frame clones and lacks some. Among 80,000 to 100,000 clones, approximately 80% were seen once, and the ten largest hold about 5.2%. As to time point: baseline, week 1 (first vaccination visit). Noted treatment: pre-vaccination baseline after standard-of-care therapy. Trimming removed 7 bases at V and 1 base at J, with 20 bases between. The CDR3 is 16 amino acids. CDR1 is SGHRS, CDR2 YFSETQ, per germline. This specimen belongs to a study of a mutant IDH1 vaccine in newly diagnosed glioma. The V call is TRBV5-1, the J call TRBJ1-1; D perhaps matches TRBD1 (5 bases). The clonotype originates from a man aged 35 to 55 with glioma. Some clones in this sample may be carry-over from other donors' samples. The sample was PBMCs, taken from a glioma patient treated with radiotherapy, temozolomide or both. In nucleotides, the CDR3 is TGCGCCAGCCGACTGATTTTCCGGGGCCAGAACACTGAAGCTTTCTTT. Its translation is CASRLIFRGQNTEAFF.